This passage covers 22 T cell receptor beta chains from one sample sequenced in a study of STAT5B mutations in CD4+ large granular lymphocyte leukemia. Clones were read by immunoSEQ multiplex PCR, and TCRdb kept only the in-frame ones, dropping some. The sample has thousands of clones, 76% seen once; the top ten hold around 80%. Sequenced material: PBMCs. The source is a man between 70 and 80 years old with CD4+ T-cell large granular lymphocyte leukemia.

The chain is built from TRBV5-5 and TRBJ2-5, with unresolved D. This CDR3 has 13 residues. Germline-derived CDR1 and CDR2 are SGHKS and YYEKEE (reference sequence). Trimming left V 0 bases short and J 3 bases short, with 6 bases between. CDR3 DNA: TGTGCCAGCAGCTTGGGTCCGGAAGAGACCCAGTACTTC. Translating gives CASSLGPEETQYF.

V and J are TRBV28 and TRBJ2-5; TRBD2 might be the D (8 bases). V dropped 4 bases and J dropped 5 bases, with 20 bases sitting between them. This CDR3 has 16 residues. Germline CDR1 reads MDHEN; CDR2 reads SYDVKM. DNA for the CDR3: TGTGCCAGCAGTTCGGGGGGGGACTTACAGGGGGAGACCCAGTACTTC. Translated: CASSSGGDLQGETQYF.

The gene calls are TRBV5-1 and TRBJ2-1; 7 bases match TRBD2. This CDR3 spans 14 amino acids. The germline gives CDR1 SGHRS, CDR2 YFSETQ. The trim removed 4 bases at V and 4 bases at J, leaving 5 bases unmatched. The CDR3: CASSPGLSYNEQFF. CDR3 DNA sequence: TGCGCCAGCAGCCCGGGACTATCATACAATGAGCAGTTCTTC.

V usage is TRBV19 and J usage is TRBJ2-7; 9 nucleotides agree with TRBD1. The CDR3 loop spans 16 amino acids. Germline V gene data show CDR1 as LNHDA and CDR2 as SQIVND (reference sequence). Trimming took 2 bases from V and 2 from J; bases not matched to a gene: 7. The CDR3 here is CASSISDRGLTYEQYF. In DNA, the CDR3 is TGTGCCAGTAGTATATCGGACAGGGGACTTACCTACGAGCAGTACTTC.

This sequence joins TRBV19 and TRBJ2-2, with 10 nucleotides matching TRBD2. Germline V gene lookup returns CDR1 LNHDA and CDR2 SQIVND (reference sequence). The CDR3 is 16 amino acids. V shed 6 bases, J shed 6 bases, and the junction held 10 bases outside the gene matches. The CDR3 protein is CASREGQRGGPGELFF. CDR3 DNA: TGTGCCAGTAGGGAGGGGCAGCGGGGGGGCCCCGGGGAGCTGTTTTTT. Full variable domain (missing parts from reference TRBV19 and TRBJ2-2): DGGITQSPKYLFRKEGQNVTLSCEQNLNHDAMYWYRQDPGQGLRLIYYSQIVNDFQKGDIAEGYSVSREKKESFPLTVTSAQKNPTAFYLCASREGQRGGPGELFFGEGSRLTVL.

This clone came up once. The CDR3 reads CASSLTAPAEGPYEQYF. The CDR3 DNA sequence: TGTGCCAGCAGCTTAACGGCCCCCGCGGAAGGACCCTACGAGCAGTACTTC. V usage is TRBV7-3 and J usage is TRBJ2-7, with unresolved D. The CDR3 totals 17 residues. Germline V gene lookup returns CDR1 SGHTA and CDR2 FQGTGA. V lost 0 bases, J lost 2 bases, and 17 bases lay in between.

The chain uses TRBV9 and TRBJ1-1, with D unresolved. This CDR3 is 13 amino acids long. The V gene lost 0 bases and the J gene lost 4 bases, with 7 bases spanning the gap. Germline values: CDR1 SGDLS, CDR2 YYNGEE. Written as DNA, the CDR3 is TGTGCCAGCAGCGTAGGAGGGCTCACTGAAGCTTTCTTT. This sequence encodes CASSVGGLTEAFF.

The chain couples TRBV4-2 to TRBJ2-5; unclear D gene. The CDR3 has 13 amino acids. Trimming removed 1 base at V and 3 bases at J, with 6 bases between. CDR1 LGHNA and CDR2 YNFKEQ come from the germline V gene. The DNA for the CDR3 is TGTGCCAGCAGCCAAGGCGCGAAAGAGACCCAGTACTTC. Translated, it gives CASSQGAKETQYF.

This rearrangement joins TRBV7-2 to TRBJ2-7, with 12 bases aligning to TRBD2. The germline V gene encodes CDR1 SGHTA and CDR2 FQGNSA. The junction had 7 bases not matched to a gene; V was cut back by 3 bases and J by 1 base. The CDR3 is 17 residues long. Here the CDR3 DNA reads TGTGCCAGCAGCTTGACTAGCGGGGGTGAACTATCCTACGAGCAGTACTTC. Its translation: CASSLTSGGELSYEQYF. Together with reference TRBV7-2 and TRBJ2-7, the CDR3 gives the full variable domain: GAGVSQSPSNKVTEKGKDVELRCDPISGHTALYWYRQSLGQGLEFLIYFQGNSAPDKSGLPSDRFSAERTGGSVSTLTIQRTQQEDSAVYLCASSLTSGGELSYEQYFGPGTRLTVT.

The chain links TRBV5-4 to TRBJ2-7, with a weak D call TRBD2 (6 bases). V lost 2 bases to trimming and J lost 1 base, with 13 bases between them. The germline gives CDR1 SGHNT, CDR2 YYREEE (reference sequence). CDR3 length: 15 amino acids. CDR3 DNA: TGTGCCAGCAGCTTTGTCGGAGGGCCGTCCTACGAGCAGTACTTC. Translating it yields CASSFVGGPSYEQYF.

The CDR3 DNA follows: TGTGCCTGGAGTGTACATGCGGCTAGCACAGATACGCAGTATTTT. As protein: CAWSVHAASTDTQYF. The chain uses TRBV30 and TRBJ2-3, with D unclear. Trimming cost V 0 bases and J 0 bases, with 10 bases left between them. The CDR3 covers 15 residues. The germline CDR1 and CDR2 sequences are GTSNPN and SVGIG (reference sequence). The entire variable domain, with the rest obtained from reference TRBV30 and TRBJ2-3, is as follows: SQTIHQWPATLVQPVGSPLSLECTVEGTSNPNLYWYRQAAGRGLQLLFYSVGIGQISSEVPQNLSASRPQDRQFILSSKKLLLSDSGFYLCAWSVHAASTDTQYFGPGTRLTVL.

The rearrangement uses TRBV4-3 and TRBJ2-1; D is possibly TRBD1 (6 bases). CDR1 is LGHNA, CDR2 YSLEER, per germline. V shed 3 bases and J shed 8 bases, with 11 bases lying between them. CDR3 size: 13 residues. The CDR3 region is CASSQAGADEQFF. DNA of the CDR3: TGCGCCAGCAGCCAGGCAGGGGCCGATGAGCAGTTCTTC.

The chain joins TRBV5-6 to TRBJ1-4; D is possibly TRBD1 (6 bases). In germline, CDR1 is SGHDT, CDR2 YYEEEE. Trimming stripped 0 bases from V and 4 bases from J, with 10 bases between. There are 15 residues in the CDR3. CDR3 amino acids: CASSLGQDDNEKLFF. Here the CDR3 DNA reads TGTGCCAGCAGCTTGGGACAGGATGATAATGAAAAACTGTTTTTT.

The chain has TRBV27 and TRBJ2-3; 7 bases are a match to TRBD2. Unmatched junction bases numbered 5, after V lost 4 bases and J lost 4 bases. The CDR3 contains 14 residues. Germline CDR1 and CDR2: MNHEY and SMNVEV (reference sequence). DNA for the CDR3: TGTGCCAGCAGTTGGACTAGATCCTCAGATACGCAGTATTTT. Translating it yields CASSWTRSSDTQYF.

J is TRBJ2-7 and V is TRBV7-9; D possibly corresponds to TRBD1 (6 bases). With 7 bases removed from V and 6 bases from J, the gap between germline ends came to 19 bases. Germline CDR1 is SEHNR and CDR2 is FQNEAQ (reference sequence). The CDR3 contains 14 residues. The CDR3 loop is CASTNLGATAEQYF. The CDR3 region has the DNA TGTGCCAGCACCAACCTGGGGGCGACCGCCGAGCAGTACTTC.

CDR3 nucleotide sequence: TGCGCCAGCAGCTTGGCCGACCTAAATGAAAAACTGTTTTTT. Its translation: CASSLADLNEKLFF. The chain employs TRBV5-1 and TRBJ1-4; no clear D. The CDR3 contains 14 residues. Germline V gene sequence: CDR1 SGHRS, CDR2 YFSETQ. Trimming removed 0 bases from V and 5 bases from J, with 8 bases in between.

The chain links TRBV25-1 to TRBJ1-1; D call uncertain. Germline-derived CDR1 and CDR2 are MGHDK and SYGVNS. This CDR3 has 12 residues. V dropped 3 bases and J dropped 1 base, with 3 bases sitting between them. This CDR3 reads CASSDPNTEAFF. The DNA for the CDR3 is TGTGCCAGCAGTGATCCGAACACTGAAGCTTTCTTT.

The chain combines TRBV4-1 with TRBJ1-4, with D perhaps TRBD1 (6 bases). The CDR3 totals 15 residues. Germline CDR1 is MGHRA and CDR2 is YSYEKL. The ends were cut back, 0 bases at V and 7 bases at J, with 12 bases in the middle. DNA of the CDR3: TGCGCCAGCAGCCAAGATAGGGGGGCGGGTGAAAAACTGTTTTTT. It is translated as CASSQDRGAGEKLFF.

The chain has TRBV28 and TRBJ1-2; no firm D call. CDR3 size: 14 residues. CDR1 and CDR2 (germline): MDHEN, SYDVKM. With 6 bases removed from V and 1 base from J, the gap between germline ends came to 12 bases. The CDR3 bases are TGTGCCAGCAGAACCATTGGATTTAACTATGGCTACACCTTC. Translated: CASRTIGFNYGYTF.

This chain joins TRBV7-2 and TRBJ1-2, with D perhaps matching TRBD1 (5 bases). Germline V gene data show CDR1 as SGHTA and CDR2 as FQGNSA. V was pared by 1 base and J by 9 bases, with 12 bases between. This CDR3 contains 13 residues. Here the CDR3 reads CASSLGGDGRYTF. As DNA, the CDR3 is TGTGCCAGCAGCTTAGGTGGGGACGGACGCTACACCTTC. The full variable domain, in which reference TRBV7-2 and TRBJ1-2 provide the parts outside the CDR3, is GAGVSQSPSNKVTEKGKDVELRCDPISGHTALYWYRQSLGQGLEFLIYFQGNSAPDKSGLPSDRFSAERTGGSVSTLTIQRTQQEDSAVYLCASSLGGDGRYTFGSGTRLTVV.

This clone showed up just a few times. The chain is built from TRBV4-3 and TRBJ1-2; D possibly corresponds to TRBD1 (6 bases). CDR3 size: 15 residues. Trimming took off 0 bases at V and 4 bases at J, with 12 bases between the two ends. CDR1 LGHNA and CDR2 YSLEER come from the germline V gene. The CDR3 nucleotides are TGCGCCAGCAGCCAAGATGAGGGGGGGACCTATGGCTACACCTTC. Its protein product is CASSQDEGGTYGYTF.

The chain is built from TRBV6-5 and TRBJ1-2, with a tentative D call TRBD1 (6 bases). There are 15 residues in the CDR3. Germline V lookup: CDR1 MNHEY, CDR2 SVGAGI. V lost 6 bases to trimming and J lost 1 base, with 15 bases between them. CDR3 amino acids: CASRKDRTYNYGYTF. CDR3 coding DNA: TGTGCCAGCAGGAAAGACAGGACTTATAACTATGGCTACACCTTC.